The 7 T cell receptor beta chains reported below all come from one sample, sequenced in a study of naive and memory T cell subsets. The treatment denotes: skin biopsy from PPD injection site in Mantoux-positive individual. TCR cDNA received a 3' ligated oligonucleotide that carried a UMI. Four PCR rounds used nested alpha and beta constant region primers plus the SP2 primer. TCRdb reanalysed the UMI-ligation and nested PCR reads using MiXCR and keeps one entry per CDR3 protein. The sample lists tens of thousands of distinct CDR3 sequences; approximately 7.1% were seen once. Sequenced here: skin, sampled from a tuberculin skin test site. All receptors come from an adult in good health.

J is TRBJ1-2 and V is TRBV6-1; TRBD1 might be the D (5 bases). In germline, CDR1 is MNHNS, CDR2 SASEGT. V was cut by 7 bases and J by 6 bases, with 15 bases left in between. This CDR3 region has 13 residues. The CDR3 reads CASTKQEINGYTF. The DNA of the CDR3 is TGTGCCAGCACCAAACAGGAGATAAATGGCTACACCTTC.

This clonotype occurred a few times. This rearrangement joins TRBV29-1 to TRBJ2-5; D unclear. CDR1 SQVTM and CDR2 ANQGSEA come from the germline V gene. Trimming left V 3 bases short and J 9 bases short, with 11 bases between. This CDR3 comprises 11 residues. The CDR3 is CSVERALAQYF. The CDR3 nucleotides are TGCAGCGTTGAGCGAGCGCTGGCCCAGTACTTC.

The sample holds many counts of this clonotype. The genes are TRBV4-1 and TRBJ2-1; the D gene is possibly TRBD2 (6 bases). The CDR3 is made up of 17 amino acids. Trimming took off 1 base at V and 0 bases at J, with 13 bases between the two ends. Germline CDR1 and CDR2: MGHRA and YSYEKL. The CDR3 DNA reads TGCGCCAGCAGCCAAGTTACGGGGGTCAGCTCCTACAATGAGCAGTTCTTC. Translated, it gives CASSQVTGVSSYNEQFF.

By proportion, this clonotype is medium-sized. The rearrangement uses TRBV13 and TRBJ1-1, with D unclear. CDR1 PRHDT and CDR2 FYEKMQ come from the germline V gene (reference sequence). Deletions cut 5 bases from V and 4 bases from J, with 11 bases between. The CDR3 totals 13 residues. The CDR3: CASSLRSSTEAFF. The CDR3 DNA sequence: TGTGCCAGCAGCCTTAGGTCCAGCACTGAAGCTTTCTTT.

This clonotype qualifies as medium-sized (0.01 to 0.1%). The chain combines TRBV6-2 or TRBV6-3 with TRBJ2-1; D is possibly TRBD2 (5 bases). CDR1 is MNHEY and CDR2 is SVGEGT in the germline V gene. V gave up 8 bases and J gave up 10 bases, with 24 bases separating them. The CDR3 contains 15 residues. The DNA for the CDR3 is TGTGCCAGCGAATCCCCACTACTAGTTCCCGCCGAGCAGTTCTTC. It is translated as CASESPLLVPAEQFF.

This clonotype appeared a few times. The J gene is TRBJ1-1, the V gene TRBV20-1; tentative D call: TRBD1 (5 bases). Germline CDR1 DFQATT, CDR2 SNEGSKA (reference sequence). V was shortened by 5 bases and J by 3 bases, with 10 bases between the two germline ends. This CDR3 has 12 residues. The CDR3 DNA is TGCAGTGCTGGCAGGGTATACACTGAAGCTTTCTTT. Its protein is CSAGRVYTEAFF.

This clonotype has a count of ten or more. This chain connects TRBV11-2 to TRBJ2-5; weak D call: TRBD2 (6 bases). Germline CDR1 SGHAT, CDR2 FQNNGV. Trimming shortened V by 1 base and J by 1 base, and 7 bases separated the two germline ends. This CDR3 region has 14 residues. The CDR3, as DNA: TGTGCCAGCAGCTTAGGGACTATCCAAGAGACCCAGTACTTC. Translating gives CASSLGTIQETQYF.